Included here is one T cell receptor (beta chain) sequence, with context. Which antigen it targets is not known. Base qualities are not at hand, and no much larger clone is one base apart. Each sample was amplified as two independent genomic DNA replicates: approximately 450 ng for blood and about 1.4 ug for tumor or normal breast. Following the manufacturer's instructions, the ImmunoSeq Intro kit was used to carry out TCRB sequencing on genomic DNA. Multiplex PCR ran 25 to 40 cycles with proprietary primers and spike-in control sequences for absolute quantification. Single-end 150-bp reads were used to sequence an 87-bp fragment spanning the CDR3 plus the flanking V and J genes. Seven samples, each with two replicates, were multiplexed per lane of an Illumina MiSeq using version 3.0 chemistry. The authors processed their data as follows. Raw data were processed with the vendor's proprietary pipeline, and both replicates were merged into a single result per sample. To define clonotypes, the study grouped productive rearrangements that shared the V-gene family, CDR3 amino acid sequence and J-gene segment. Clonality was calculated as 1 minus the normalized Shannon entropy (Pielou evenness) of TCRB abundances. T cell density was estimated by dividing total templates by the number of input cells inferred from the DNA input amount. Recon, run with its default parameters, was used to estimate overall repertoire diversity and clonality. Clonotypes with over 0.1% abundance in tumor and at least 32-fold higher abundance in tumor than in normal breast were defined as tumor-enriched. Held by TCRdb, this immuneACCESS table contains in-frame sequences only and omits some clones. Under half of the omission traces to an unresolved V gene where checked; the cause of the rest is unknown. Clone size and V and J calls were adopted from that table, with D and trimming inferred from the DNA. The sample table contains around 13,000 clones; only one count was recorded for 79% of them. The top ten constitute about 7.6% of the sample.

These data belong to a study of early stage breast cancer tumors (dated by TCRdb to 2017 to 2019). About the investigation overall: Of the roughly 15 invasive breast tumors, 12 to 13 were found to be estrogen receptor-positive, progesterone receptor-positive and HER2-negative. Of the approximately twelve ER+/PR+/HER2- tumors, eight were classified as invasive ductal carcinomas and four as invasive lobular carcinomas. On average, each sample had roughly 9.9-fold read coverage. Across all samples, 2,500,000 or so templates representing over a million unique clonotypes were detected.

Taken from around 2-4 cm away from the tumor, the adjacent normal breast tissue was rinsed with PBS and kept in prechilled RNAlater. Because normal breast tissue has high lipid content and low cell density, roughly 95-300 mg of normal breast tissue was often needed to obtain enough DNA. The study profiled bulk TCR beta-chain repertoires in matched peripheral blood, tumor and adjacent normal breast tissue taken from approximately 15 patients with early-stage breast cancer. The Qiagen AllPrep DNA/RNA Mini kit was used for genomic DNA extraction. Here is what the overall study found, with its caveats: The small cohort size prevented analysis by tumor subtype. Compared with adjacent normal breast tissue, tumors had higher clonality and around 2.7-fold greater T cell density. Enriched TCRB sequences shared across patients were mostly commonly generated sequences, unlikely to play an important role in the tumor microenvironment. Chain pairing and functional markers such as CD4, CD8 and FOXP3 were not captured by bulk genomic DNA sequencing of unsorted cells. Repertoires from blood and normal breast were more alike than repertoires from blood and tumor, and in about 90% of the 16 patients, comparing each tissue with blood separated tumor from normal.

The CDR3 has 15 amino acids, counting the end cysteine and phenylalanine. The entry retains the CDR3 DNA only, 45 bases that are in frame from base 1. The germline V and J ends show losses of 5 bases and 3 bases respectively, and no gene match explains 6 bases of the junction. As encoded in the germline V gene (reference sequence), CDR1 is GTSNPN while CDR2 is SVGIG. This clonotype originated in a person in their fifties or sixties with breast cancer. The V and J genes are TRBV30 and TRBJ2-3; 12 middle bases align to TRBD2. The sequenced sample consisted of normal breast tissue next to the tumor. The DNA is as follows: TGTGCCTGGTCCGGACTAGCGGGGACAACAGATACGCAGTATTTT. Its coded protein is CAWSGLAGTTDTQYF. With the portions outside the CDR3 filled from the reference TRBV30 and TRBJ2-3 genes, the complete variable region becomes SQTIHQWPATLVQPVGSPLSLECTVEGTSNPNLYWYRQAAGRGLQLLFYSVGIGQISSEVPQNLSASRPQDRQFILSSKKLLLSDSGFYLCAWSGLAGTTDTQYFGPGTRLTVL.